These 11 T cell receptor beta chains share one sample of origin, sequenced in a study of molecular identifiers for immune sequencing clone quantification. TCRdb called the PCR reads again in MiXCR, with one record for every CDR3 protein. The sample lists about half a million distinct CDR3 sequences; around 23% were seen once. The sample taken for sequencing was naive CD8+ T cells from blood, with Jurkat cell RNA spiked in. Subset defined: FACS-sorted CD8+CD4-CCR7+CD45RA+ naive T cells. These receptors were obtained from a human donor in good health. Some libraries in this study had Jurkat cell RNA spiked in.

In its sample, this clonotype was seen a few times. The CDR3 DNA is TGTGCCAGCAGTTTAGGGTCTAGCGGGAGTATGGTCTACGAGCAGTACTTC. Translating gives CASSLGSSGSMVYEQYF. J is TRBJ2-7 and V is TRBV27, with 10 bases lining up with TRBD2. This CDR3 contains 17 residues. With V trimmed by 2 bases and J by 3 bases, 10 bases remained unmatched. Germline CDR1 and CDR2: MNHEY and SMNVEV (reference sequence).

This clonotype turned up a few times. The chain joins TRBV21-1 to TRBJ2-7; the D call TRBD1 from the table was never checked on the DNA. TRBV21-1 is designated a pseudogene. This CDR3 is built from 16 residues. The chain's CDR3 is CASSKGGQGCSYEQYF. The CDR3 region has the DNA TGTGCCAGCAGCAAAGGGGGACAGGGTTGCTCCTACGAGCAGTACTTC.

The V call is TRBV7-9, the J call TRBJ1-1, with 7 bases that match TRBD1. This CDR3 region has 17 residues. V trimming: 5 bases; J trimming: 6 bases; junction bases outside the gene matches: 18. Germline-derived CDR1 and CDR2 are SEHNR and FQNEAQ (reference sequence). The DNA for the CDR3 is TGTGCCAGCAGCGAGGGACAGCTTAAGCAGATGACCCCTGAAGCTTTCTTT. Translated: CASSEGQLKQMTPEAFF.

This clonotype was found many times. V is TRBV4-1 and J is TRBJ2-4; TRBD1 might be the D (6 bases). CDR1 and CDR2 (germline): MGHRA, YSYEKL. CDR3 length: 14 residues. Trimming took 0 bases from V and 9 from J, leaving 12 bases between them. The CDR3 protein is CASSQENRDGIQYF. As DNA, the CDR3 is TGCGCCAGCAGCCAAGAAAACAGGGATGGCATTCAGTACTTC.

The gene calls are TRBV7-3 and TRBJ2-7; a possible D gene is TRBD1 (7 bases). The germline V gene encodes CDR1 SGHTA and CDR2 FQGTGA. Trimming shortened V by 5 bases and J by 6 bases, and 14 bases separated the two germline ends. The CDR3 sequence is 13 residues long. CDR3 DNA: TGTGCCAGCAGCCTCGCAGGGGGGCGCGAGCAGTACTTC. It encodes CASSLAGGREQYF. The variable domain in full, with the rest retrieved from reference TRBV7-3 and TRBJ2-7, is GAGVSQTPSNKVTEKGKYVELRCDPISGHTALYWYRQSLGQGPEFLIYFQGTGAADDSGLPNDRFFAVRPEGSVSTLKIQRTERGDSAVYLCASSLAGGREQYFGPGTRLTVT.

The chain is built from TRBV9 and TRBJ2-1; D possibly corresponds to TRBD2 (6 bases). Per the germline V gene, CDR1 is SGDLS and CDR2 is YYNGEE. The V end was cut by 3 bases, the J end by 4 bases, with 11 bases between. The CDR3 contains 14 residues. CDR3 nucleotides: TGTGCCAGCAGCGGTAGCGGAGCGTACAATGAGCAGTTCTTC. Its translation is CASSGSGAYNEQFF.

The chain has TRBV3-1 and TRBJ2-3; no reliable D call. Germline CDR1 and CDR2: LGHDT and YNNKEL (reference sequence). The CDR3 runs to 14 residues. V was cut by 4 bases and J by 4 bases, with 12 bases left in between. The CDR3 DNA is TGTGCCAGCAGCCCTCACACGGAAGCAGATACGCAGTATTTT. It specifies CASSPHTEADTQYF.

A word on this clonotype: The junction shows a germline mismatch at one end, possibly a read error. The chain recombines TRBV11-2 with TRBJ2-3; 7 nucleotides line up with TRBD2. This CDR3 contains 15 residues. Germline loops: CDR1 SGHAT, CDR2 FQNNGV. The CDR3 DNA follows: TGTGCCAGCAGCTTACTGGGGGGGATGACAGATACGCGGTATTTT. Translated: CASSLLGGMTDTRYF.

As to this clonotype: A single base separates this from a much larger clone, so it may be a read error. The CDR3 DNA reads as TGTGCCAGCAGCCTGGCCAAGTCGGCCAAAAACACTCAGTACTTC. Protein sequence: CASSLAKSAKNTQYF. The rearrangement links TRBV7-8 to TRBJ2-4; D is unresolved. CDR3 size: 15 residues. Germline V gene sequence: CDR1 SGHVS, CDR2 FQNEAQ.

Remarks on this clonotype: The junction differs from germline at one of its ends, possibly a read error. The rearrangement uses TRBV3-1 and TRBJ2-3, with 9 positions matching TRBD2. CDR3 length: 16 amino acids. The V gene's germline CDR1 is LGHDT and CDR2 YNNKEL (reference sequence). CDR3 loop: CASSPPTSGRTATQYF. The CDR3 DNA follows: TGTGCCAGCAGCCCACCAACTAGCGGGCGCACAGCTACGCAGTATTTT.

As DNA, the CDR3 is TGTGCCAGCAGCCCGTTTAAGGGAAGCTCCTACAATGAGCAGTTCTTC. Translation gives CASSPFKGSSYNEQFF. The chain carries TRBV12-3 or TRBV12-4 and TRBJ2-1; D ambiguous. V gave up 6 bases and J gave up 0 bases, with 15 bases separating them. The length of the CDR3 is 16 residues.